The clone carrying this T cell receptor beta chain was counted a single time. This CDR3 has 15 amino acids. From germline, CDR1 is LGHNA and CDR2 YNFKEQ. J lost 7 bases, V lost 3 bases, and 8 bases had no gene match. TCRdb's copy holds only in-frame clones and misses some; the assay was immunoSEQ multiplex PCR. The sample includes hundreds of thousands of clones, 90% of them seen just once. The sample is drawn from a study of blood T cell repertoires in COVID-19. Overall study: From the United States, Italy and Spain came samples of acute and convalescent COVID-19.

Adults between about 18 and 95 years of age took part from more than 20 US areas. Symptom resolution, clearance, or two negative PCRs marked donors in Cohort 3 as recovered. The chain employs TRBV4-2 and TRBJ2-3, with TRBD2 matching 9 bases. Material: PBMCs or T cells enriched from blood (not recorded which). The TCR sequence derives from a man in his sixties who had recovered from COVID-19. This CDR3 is CASSHSGSDGNTQYF. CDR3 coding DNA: TGTGCCAGCAGCCATAGCGGGAGTGATGGGAATACGCAGTATTTT.